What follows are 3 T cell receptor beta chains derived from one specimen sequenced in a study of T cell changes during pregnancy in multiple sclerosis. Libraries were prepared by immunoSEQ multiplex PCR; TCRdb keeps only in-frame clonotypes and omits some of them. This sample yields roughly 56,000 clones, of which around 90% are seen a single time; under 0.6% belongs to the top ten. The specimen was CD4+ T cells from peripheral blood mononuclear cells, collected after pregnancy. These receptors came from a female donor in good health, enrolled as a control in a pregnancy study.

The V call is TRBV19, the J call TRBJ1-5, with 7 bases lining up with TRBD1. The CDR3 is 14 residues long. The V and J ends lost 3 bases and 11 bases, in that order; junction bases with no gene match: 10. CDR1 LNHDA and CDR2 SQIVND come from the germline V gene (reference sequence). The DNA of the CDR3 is TGTGCCAGTAGTATTGAGGGGGCTCCCGGGGCCCAGCATTTT. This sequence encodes CASSIEGAPGAQHF.

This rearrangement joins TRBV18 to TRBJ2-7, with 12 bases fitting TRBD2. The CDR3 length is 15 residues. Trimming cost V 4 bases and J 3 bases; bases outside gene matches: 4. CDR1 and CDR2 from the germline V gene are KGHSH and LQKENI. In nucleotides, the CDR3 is TGTGCCAGCTCACTCGGGACTAGCGGGCTCTACGAGCAGTACTTC. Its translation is CASSLGTSGLYEQYF.

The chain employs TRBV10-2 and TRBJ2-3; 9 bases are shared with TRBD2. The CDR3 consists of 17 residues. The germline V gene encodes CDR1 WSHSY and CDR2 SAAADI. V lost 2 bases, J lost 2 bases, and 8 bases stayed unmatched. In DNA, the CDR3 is TGCGCCAGCAGTGAGAGGAGACTAGCGGAATACACAGATACGCAGTATTTT. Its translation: CASSERRLAEYTDTQYF.